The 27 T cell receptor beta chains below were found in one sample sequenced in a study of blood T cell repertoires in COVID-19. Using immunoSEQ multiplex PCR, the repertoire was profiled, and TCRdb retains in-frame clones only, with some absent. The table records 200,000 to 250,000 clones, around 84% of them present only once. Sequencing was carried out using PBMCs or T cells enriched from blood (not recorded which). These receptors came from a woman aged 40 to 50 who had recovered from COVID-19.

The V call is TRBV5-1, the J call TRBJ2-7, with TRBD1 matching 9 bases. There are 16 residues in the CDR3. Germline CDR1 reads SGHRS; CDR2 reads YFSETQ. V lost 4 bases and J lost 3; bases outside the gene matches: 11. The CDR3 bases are TGCGCCAGCAGCCAAACCGGGACAGGGCCTAACTACGAGCAGTACTTC. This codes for CASSQTGTGPNYEQYF. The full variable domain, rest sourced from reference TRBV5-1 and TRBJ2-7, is KAGVTQTPRYLIKTRGQQVTLSCSPISGHRSVSWYQQTPGQGLQFLFEYFSETQRNKGNFPGRFSGRQFSNSRSEMNVSTLELGDSALYLCASSQTGTGPNYEQYFGPGTRLTVT.

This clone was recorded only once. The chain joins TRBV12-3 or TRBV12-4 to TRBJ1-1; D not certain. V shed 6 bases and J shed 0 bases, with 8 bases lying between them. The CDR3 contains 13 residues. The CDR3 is CASSWAMNTEAFF. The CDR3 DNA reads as TGTGCCAGCAGCTGGGCTATGAACACTGAAGCTTTCTTT.

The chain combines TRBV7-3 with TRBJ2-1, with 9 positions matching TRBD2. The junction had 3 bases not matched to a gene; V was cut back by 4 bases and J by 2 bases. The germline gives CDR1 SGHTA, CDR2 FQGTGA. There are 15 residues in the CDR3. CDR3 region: CASSSAGGPYNEQFF. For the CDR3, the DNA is TGTGCCAGCAGCTCGGCGGGAGGGCCCTACAATGAGCAGTTCTTC. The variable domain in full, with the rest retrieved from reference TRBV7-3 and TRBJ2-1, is GAGVSQTPSNKVTEKGKYVELRCDPISGHTALYWYRQSLGQGPEFLIYFQGTGAADDSGLPNDRFFAVRPEGSVSTLKIQRTERGDSAVYLCASSSAGGPYNEQFFGPGTRLTVL.

CDR3: CASSEERGRTDTQYF. CDR3 bases: TGCGCCAGCAGTGAGGAGCGGGGGCGCACAGATACGCAGTATTTT. This chain connects TRBV10-1 to TRBJ2-3; 8 positions match TRBD2. There are 15 residues in the CDR3. Trimming took 2 bases from V and 1 from J; bases not matched to a gene: 2. Germline CDR1 WNHNN, CDR2 SYGVQD (reference sequence).

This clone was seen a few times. The CDR3 DNA sequence: TGTGCCAGCAGTTCCCTGGGTAGCGGAGTCCAAGAGACCCAGTACTTC. Its translation is CASSSLGSGVQETQYF. The chain combines TRBV27 with TRBJ2-5, with D possibly TRBD2 on 6 matching bases. CDR1 and CDR2 from the germline V gene are MNHEY and SMNVEV (reference sequence). This CDR3 has 16 amino acids. The V gene lost 4 bases and the J gene lost 1 base, with 16 bases spanning the gap.

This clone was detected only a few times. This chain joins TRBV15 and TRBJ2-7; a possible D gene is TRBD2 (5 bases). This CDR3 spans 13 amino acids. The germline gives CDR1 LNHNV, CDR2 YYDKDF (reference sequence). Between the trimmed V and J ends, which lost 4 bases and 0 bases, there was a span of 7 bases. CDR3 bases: TGTGCCACCAGCAAGGAGGTCTCCTACGAGCAGTACTTC. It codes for CATSKEVSYEQYF.

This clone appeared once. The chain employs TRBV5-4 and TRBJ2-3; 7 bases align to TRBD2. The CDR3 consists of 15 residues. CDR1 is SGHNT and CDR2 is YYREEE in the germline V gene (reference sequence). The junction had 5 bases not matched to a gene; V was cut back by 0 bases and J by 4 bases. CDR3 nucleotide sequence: TGTGCCAGCAGCTTGGGGACTCGGGGGGCAGATACGCAGTATTTT. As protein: CASSLGTRGADTQYF.

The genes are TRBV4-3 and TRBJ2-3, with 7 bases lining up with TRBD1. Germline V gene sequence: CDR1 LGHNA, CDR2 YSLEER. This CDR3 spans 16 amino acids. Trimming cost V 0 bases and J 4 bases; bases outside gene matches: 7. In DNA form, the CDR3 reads TGCGCCAGCAGCCAAGAGGCGACAGGGCCCGCAGATACGCAGTATTTT. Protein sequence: CASSQEATGPADTQYF.

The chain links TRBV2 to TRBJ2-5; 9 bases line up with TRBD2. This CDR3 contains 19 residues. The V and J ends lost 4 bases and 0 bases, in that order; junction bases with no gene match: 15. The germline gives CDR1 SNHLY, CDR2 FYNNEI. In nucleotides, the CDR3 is TGTGCCAGCAGTGGGGTCTGGGCTAGCGGGAAAAGGTACCAAGAGACCCAGTACTTC. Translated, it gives CASSGVWASGKRYQETQYF. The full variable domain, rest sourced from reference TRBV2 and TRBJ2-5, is EPEVTQTPSHQVTQMGQEVILRCVPISNHLYFYWYRQILGQKVEFLVSFYNNEISEKSEIFDDQFSVERPDGSNFTLKIRSTKLEDSAMYFCASSGVWASGKRYQETQYFGPGTRLLVL.

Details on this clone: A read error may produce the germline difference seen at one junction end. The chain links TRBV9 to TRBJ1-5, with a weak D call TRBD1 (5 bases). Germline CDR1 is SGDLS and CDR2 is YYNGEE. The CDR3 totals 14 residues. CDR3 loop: CARSAGGGGQPQHF. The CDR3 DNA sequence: TGTGCCCGCAGCGCCGGGGGGGGTGGTCAGCCCCAGCATTTT.

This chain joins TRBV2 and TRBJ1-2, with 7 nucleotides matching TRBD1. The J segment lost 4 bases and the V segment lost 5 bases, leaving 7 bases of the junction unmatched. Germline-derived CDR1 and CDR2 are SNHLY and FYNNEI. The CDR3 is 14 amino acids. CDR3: CASSTSGGSYGYTF. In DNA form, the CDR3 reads TGTGCCAGCAGTACTTCAGGGGGAAGCTATGGCTACACCTTC.

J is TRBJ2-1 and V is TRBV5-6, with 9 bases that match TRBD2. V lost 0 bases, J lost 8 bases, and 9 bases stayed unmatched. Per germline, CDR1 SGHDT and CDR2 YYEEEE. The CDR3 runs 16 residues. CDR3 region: CASSLVSTSGTDEQFF. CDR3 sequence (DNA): TGTGCCAGCAGCTTGGTTTCGACTAGCGGTACGGATGAGCAGTTCTTC. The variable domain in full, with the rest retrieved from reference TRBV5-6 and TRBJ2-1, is DAGVTQSPTHLIKTRGQQVTLRCSPKSGHDTVSWYQQALGQGPQFIFQYYEEEERQRGNFPDRFSGHQFPNYSSELNVNALLLGDSALYLCASSLVSTSGTDEQFFGPGTRLTVL.

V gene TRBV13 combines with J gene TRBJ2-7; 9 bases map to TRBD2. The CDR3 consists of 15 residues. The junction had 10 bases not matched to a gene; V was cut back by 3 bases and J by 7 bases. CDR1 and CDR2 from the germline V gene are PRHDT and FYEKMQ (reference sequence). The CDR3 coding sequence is TGTGCCAGCAGCTTCGGAGCGGGAGGATCGCGGGAGCAGTACGTC. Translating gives CASSFGAGGSREQYV.

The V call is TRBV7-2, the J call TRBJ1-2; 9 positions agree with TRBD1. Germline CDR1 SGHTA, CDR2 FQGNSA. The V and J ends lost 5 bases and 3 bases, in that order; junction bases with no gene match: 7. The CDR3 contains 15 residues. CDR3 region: CASSPSQGADYGYTF. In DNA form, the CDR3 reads TGTGCCAGCAGCCCGTCACAGGGGGCGGACTATGGCTACACCTTC.

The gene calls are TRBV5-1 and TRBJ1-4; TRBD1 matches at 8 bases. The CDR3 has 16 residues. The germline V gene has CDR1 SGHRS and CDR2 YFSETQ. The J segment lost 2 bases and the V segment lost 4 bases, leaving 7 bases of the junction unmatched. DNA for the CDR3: TGCGCCAGCAGCACCGGACAGGGAAGGACTAATGAAAAACTGTTTTTT. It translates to CASSTGQGRTNEKLFF.

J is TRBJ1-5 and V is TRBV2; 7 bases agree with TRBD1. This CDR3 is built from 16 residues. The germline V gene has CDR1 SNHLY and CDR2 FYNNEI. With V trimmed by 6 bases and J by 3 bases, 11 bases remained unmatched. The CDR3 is CASSHGGQFPNQPQHF. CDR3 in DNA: TGTGCCAGCAGCCATGGGGGACAGTTCCCCAATCAGCCCCAGCATTTT.

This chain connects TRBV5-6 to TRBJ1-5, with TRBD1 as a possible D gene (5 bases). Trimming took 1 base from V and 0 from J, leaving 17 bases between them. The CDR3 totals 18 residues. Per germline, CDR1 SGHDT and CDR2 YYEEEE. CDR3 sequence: CASSLRSGETYSNQPQHF. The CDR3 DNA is TGTGCCAGCAGCTTGAGGTCGGGGGAAACCTATAGCAATCAGCCCCAGCATTTT.

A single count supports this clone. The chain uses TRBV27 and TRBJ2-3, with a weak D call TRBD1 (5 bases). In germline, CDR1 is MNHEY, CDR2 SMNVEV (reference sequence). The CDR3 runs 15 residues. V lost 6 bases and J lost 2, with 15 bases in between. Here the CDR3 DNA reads TGTGCCAGCAGCCCTCAGGGCCGTGTCACAGATACGCAGTATTTT. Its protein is CASSPQGRVTDTQYF.

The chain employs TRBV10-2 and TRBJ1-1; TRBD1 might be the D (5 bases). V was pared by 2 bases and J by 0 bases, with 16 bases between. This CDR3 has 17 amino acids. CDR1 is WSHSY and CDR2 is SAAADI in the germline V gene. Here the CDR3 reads CASSEPGGSEMNTEAFF. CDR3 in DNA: TGCGCCAGCAGTGAGCCCGGGGGGTCAGAAATGAACACTGAAGCTTTCTTT.

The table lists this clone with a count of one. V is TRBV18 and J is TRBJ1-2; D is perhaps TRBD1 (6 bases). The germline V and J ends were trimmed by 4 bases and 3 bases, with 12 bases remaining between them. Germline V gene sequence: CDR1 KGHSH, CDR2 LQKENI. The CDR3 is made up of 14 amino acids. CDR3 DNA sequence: TGTGCCAGCTCACAACAGGGCTGGGACTATGGCTACACCTTC. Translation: CASSQQGWDYGYTF.

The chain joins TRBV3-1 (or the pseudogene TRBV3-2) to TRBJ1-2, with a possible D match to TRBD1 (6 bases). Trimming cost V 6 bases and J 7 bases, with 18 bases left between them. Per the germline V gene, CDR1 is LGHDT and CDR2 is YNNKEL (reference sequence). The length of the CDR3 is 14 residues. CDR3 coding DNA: TGTGCCAGCAGACCACAGGGAGAGGTCGGTGGCTACACCTTC. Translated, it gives CASRPQGEVGGYTF.

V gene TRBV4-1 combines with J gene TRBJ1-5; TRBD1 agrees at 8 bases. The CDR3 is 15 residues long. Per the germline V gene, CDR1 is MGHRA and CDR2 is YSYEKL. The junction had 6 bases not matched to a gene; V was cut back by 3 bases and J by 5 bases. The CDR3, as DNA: TGCGCCAGCAGCCAGGGGGCAGGGGGCTATCAGCCCCAGCATTTT. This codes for CASSQGAGGYQPQHF.

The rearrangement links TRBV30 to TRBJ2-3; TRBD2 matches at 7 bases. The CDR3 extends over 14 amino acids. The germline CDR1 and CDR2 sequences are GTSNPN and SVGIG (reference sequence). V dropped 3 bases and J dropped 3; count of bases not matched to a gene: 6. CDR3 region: CAWRGLEGTDTQYF. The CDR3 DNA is TGTGCCTGGAGAGGACTAGAGGGTACAGATACGCAGTATTTT.

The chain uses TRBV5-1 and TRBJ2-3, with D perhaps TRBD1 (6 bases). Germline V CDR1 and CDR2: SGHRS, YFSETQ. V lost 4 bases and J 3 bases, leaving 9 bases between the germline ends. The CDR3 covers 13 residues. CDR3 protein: CASSATGTDTQYF. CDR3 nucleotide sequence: TGCGCCAGCAGCGCGACAGGAACAGATACGCAGTATTTT.

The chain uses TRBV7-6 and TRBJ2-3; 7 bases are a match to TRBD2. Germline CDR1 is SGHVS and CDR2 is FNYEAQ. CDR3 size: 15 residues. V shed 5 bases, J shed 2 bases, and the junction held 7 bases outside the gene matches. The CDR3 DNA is TGTGCCAGCAGCGGGGGGGGAGCTAACACAGATACGCAGTATTTT. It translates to CASSGGGANTDTQYF.

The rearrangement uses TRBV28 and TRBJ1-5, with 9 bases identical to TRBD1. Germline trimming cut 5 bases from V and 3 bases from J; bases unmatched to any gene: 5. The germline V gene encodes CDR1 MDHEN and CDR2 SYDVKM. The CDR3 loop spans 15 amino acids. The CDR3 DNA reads TGTGCCAGCAGTCTACAGGGGGCGTTCAATCAGCCCCAGCATTTT. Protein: CASSLQGAFNQPQHF.

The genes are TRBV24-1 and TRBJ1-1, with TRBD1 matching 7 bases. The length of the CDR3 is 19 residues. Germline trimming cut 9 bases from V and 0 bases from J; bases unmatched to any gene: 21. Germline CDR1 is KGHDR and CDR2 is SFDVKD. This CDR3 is CATQRGSGQTKTLNTEAFF. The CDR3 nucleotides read TGTGCCACCCAAAGGGGGTCGGGACAGACGAAAACCCTGAACACTGAAGCTTTCTTT.